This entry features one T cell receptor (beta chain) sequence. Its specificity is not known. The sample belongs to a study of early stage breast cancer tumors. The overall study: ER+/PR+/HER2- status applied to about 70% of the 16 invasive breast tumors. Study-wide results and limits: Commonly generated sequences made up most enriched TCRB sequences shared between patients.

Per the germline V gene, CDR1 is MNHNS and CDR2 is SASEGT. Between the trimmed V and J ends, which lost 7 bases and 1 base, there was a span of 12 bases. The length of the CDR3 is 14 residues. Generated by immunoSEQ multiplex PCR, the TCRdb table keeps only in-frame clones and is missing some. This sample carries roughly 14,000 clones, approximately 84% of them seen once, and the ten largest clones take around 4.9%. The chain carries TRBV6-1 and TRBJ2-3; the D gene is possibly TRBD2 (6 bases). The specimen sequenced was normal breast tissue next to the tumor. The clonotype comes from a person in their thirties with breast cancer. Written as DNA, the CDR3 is TGTGCCAGCACCGGAGGGTCGGGCACAGATACGCAGTATTTT. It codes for CASTGGSGTDTQYF.